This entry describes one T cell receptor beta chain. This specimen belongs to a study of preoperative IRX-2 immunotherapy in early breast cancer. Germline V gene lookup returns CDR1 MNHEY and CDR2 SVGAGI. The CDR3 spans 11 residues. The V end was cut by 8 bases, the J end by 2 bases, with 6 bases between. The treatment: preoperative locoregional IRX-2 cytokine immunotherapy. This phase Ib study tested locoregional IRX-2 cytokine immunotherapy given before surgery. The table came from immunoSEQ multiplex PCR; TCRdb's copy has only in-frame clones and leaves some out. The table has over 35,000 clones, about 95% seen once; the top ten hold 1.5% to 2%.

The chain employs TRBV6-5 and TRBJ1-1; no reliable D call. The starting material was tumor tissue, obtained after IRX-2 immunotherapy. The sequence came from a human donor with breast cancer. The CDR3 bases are TGTGCCAGCCTCCGTAACACTGAAGCTTTCTTT. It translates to CASLRNTEAFF.